This TCR beta chain was recovered during a study of T-cell memory formation after mild COVID-19. For the study at large: The TCR clusters were mostly specific to one donor. Study observations and caveats: Memory from before infection featured some responding clones, which suggests cross-reactive memory joined.

CDR1 and CDR2 (germline): SEHNR, FQNEAQ (reference sequence). This CDR3 is built from 15 residues. With 5 bases removed from V and 1 base from J, the gap between germline ends came to 15 bases. TCRdb reanalysed the 5' RACE reads using MiXCR and keeps one entry per CDR3 protein. The data contain approximately 500,000 distinct CDR3 sequences, approximately 25% of them seen just once; the ten biggest clones take up roughly an eighth. About this clonotype: The antigen is undetermined.

The chain has TRBV7-9 and TRBJ2-7; D perhaps matches TRBD1 (6 bases). The receptor comes from an adult woman who had mild COVID-19 (a few samples of this study predate the infection). Cell type and time point are not known. Sequencing used PBMCs or a T cell subset sorted from them (not recorded which). The CDR3 DNA follows: TGTGCCAGCAGCCCCCCGGGACAAGTTTCCTACGAGCAGTACTTC. It encodes CASSPPGQVSYEQYF.